Following are 7 T cell receptor beta chains from one sample sequenced in a study of regulatory T cells in long-lasting Graves disease. Noted time point: newly diagnosed GD, antithyroid drugs for less than 3 months. The TCR library was prepared using RNA isolated from PBMCs. Both iRepertoire HTBI primers and Arm-PCR of CDR3 regions were used to build the TCR beta libraries. TCRdb reprocessed the multiplex PCR reads via MiXCR and lists one record per CDR3 protein. The sample lists 560,000 or so distinct CDR3 sequences, about 16% seen once, with 12% in the top ten. This sample also belongs to another study, concerning T cells in Graves' hyperthyroidism and ophthalmopathy.

Sample: peripheral blood mononuclear cells (PBMCs), taken at new diagnosis, from a patient treated with antithyroid drugs. The source of these receptors is a man between 18 and 29 years old with Graves disease.

This clonotype was counted once. V is TRBV7-9 and J is TRBJ1-6, with 8 bases identical to TRBD1. After removal of 2 bases from V and 6 bases from J, the junction contained 6 bases not matched to a gene. This CDR3 spans 16 amino acids. Germline CDR1 SEHNR, CDR2 FQNEAQ (reference sequence). For the CDR3, the DNA is TGTGCCAGCAGCTTACTACCCGGACAGGGTAATTCACCCCTCCACTTT. Protein sequence: CASSLLPGQGNSPLHF.

This sequence joins TRBV5-6 and TRBJ2-3; D unresolved. Trimming removed 5 bases at V and 1 base at J, with 11 bases between. Germline V lookup: CDR1 SGHDT, CDR2 YYEEEE. The CDR3 contains 14 residues. The CDR3 sequence: CASRSRPGTDTQYF. DNA of the CDR3: TGTGCCAGCAGGTCACGTCCCGGCACAGATACGCAGTATTTT.

Many counts were recorded for this clonotype. The chain recombines TRBV29-1 with TRBJ2-7; 10 bases agree with TRBD2. Germline V gene lookup returns CDR1 SQVTM and CDR2 ANQGSEA. The trim removed 7 bases at V and 3 bases at J, leaving 6 bases unmatched. The length of the CDR3 is 13 residues. The DNA of the CDR3 is TGCAGCGGTGGGACTAGCGTGGGCTACGAGCAGTACTTC. Protein sequence: CSGGTSVGYEQYF.

This clonotype was counted ten times or more. This chain joins TRBV11-2 and TRBJ2-3; D ambiguous. The V and J ends lost 3 bases and 6 bases respectively, with 7 bases between them. The germline V gene has CDR1 SGHAT and CDR2 FQNNGV. The CDR3 loop spans 12 amino acids. The CDR3: CASSFGVDTQYF. DNA of the CDR3: TGTGCCAGCAGCTTTGGGGTGGATACGCAGTATTTT.

Ten or more counts support this clonotype. V gene TRBV20-1 combines with J gene TRBJ2-3, with 7 bases identical to TRBD1. The ends lost 0 bases at V and 2 bases at J; junction bases unmatched: 5. Germline V lookup: CDR1 DFQATT, CDR2 SNEGSKA (reference sequence). The length of the CDR3 is 15 residues. The CDR3 sequence: CSARDPQGLTDTQYF. The CDR3 region has the DNA TGCAGTGCTAGAGATCCACAGGGGCTCACAGATACGCAGTATTTT.

This clonotype has only one observation. A junction boundary mismatches the germline segment, possibly from a read error. The chain carries TRBV2 and TRBJ2-5, with D possibly matching TRBD1 (5 bases). The CDR3 totals 15 residues. The germline gives CDR1 SNHLY, CDR2 FYNNEI. The CDR3 coding sequence is TGTGTCAGCAGTCAGGGCAGGGCTCGCACGGAGACCCAGTACTTC. Its translation is CVSSQGRARTETQYF. Complete variable domain (other parts from reference TRBV2 and TRBJ2-5): EPEVTQTPSHQVTQMGQEVILRCVPISNHLYFYWYRQILGQKVEFLVSFYNNEISEKSEIFDDQFSVERPDGSNFTLKIRSTKLEDSAMYFCVSSQGRARTETQYFGPGTRLLVL.

This sequence joins TRBV30 and TRBJ2-3; 10 bases line up with TRBD2. V shed 0 bases, J shed 4 bases, and the junction held 4 bases outside the gene matches. This CDR3 region has 15 residues. Per the germline V gene, CDR1 is GTSNPN and CDR2 is SVGIG (reference sequence). CDR3 protein: CAWSVWLAGADTQYF. The CDR3 region has the DNA TGTGCCTGGAGTGTATGGCTAGCGGGAGCAGATACGCAGTATTTT. Using reference TRBV30 and TRBJ2-3 for the parts outside the CDR3, the full variable domain is SQTIHQWPATLVQPVGSPLSLECTVEGTSNPNLYWYRQAAGRGLQLLFYSVGIGQISSEVPQNLSASRPQDRQFILSSKKLLLSDSGFYLCAWSVWLAGADTQYFGPGTRLTVL.